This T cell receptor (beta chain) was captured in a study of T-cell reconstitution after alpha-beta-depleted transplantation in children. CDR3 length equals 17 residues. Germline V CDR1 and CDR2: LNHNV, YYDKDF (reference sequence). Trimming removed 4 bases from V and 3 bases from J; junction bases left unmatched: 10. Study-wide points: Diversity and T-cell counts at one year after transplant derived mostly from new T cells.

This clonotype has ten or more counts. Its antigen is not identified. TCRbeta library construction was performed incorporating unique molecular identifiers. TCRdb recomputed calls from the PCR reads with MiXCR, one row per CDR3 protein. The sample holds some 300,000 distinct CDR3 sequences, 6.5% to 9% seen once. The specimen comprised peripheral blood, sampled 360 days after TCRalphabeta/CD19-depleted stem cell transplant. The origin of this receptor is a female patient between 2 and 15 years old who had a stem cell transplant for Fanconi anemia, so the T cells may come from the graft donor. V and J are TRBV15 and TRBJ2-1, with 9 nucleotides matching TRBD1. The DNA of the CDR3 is TGTGCCACCAGCACCTTACAGGGACAGGGACGCTACAATGAGCAGTTCTTC. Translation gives CATSTLQGQGRYNEQFF.